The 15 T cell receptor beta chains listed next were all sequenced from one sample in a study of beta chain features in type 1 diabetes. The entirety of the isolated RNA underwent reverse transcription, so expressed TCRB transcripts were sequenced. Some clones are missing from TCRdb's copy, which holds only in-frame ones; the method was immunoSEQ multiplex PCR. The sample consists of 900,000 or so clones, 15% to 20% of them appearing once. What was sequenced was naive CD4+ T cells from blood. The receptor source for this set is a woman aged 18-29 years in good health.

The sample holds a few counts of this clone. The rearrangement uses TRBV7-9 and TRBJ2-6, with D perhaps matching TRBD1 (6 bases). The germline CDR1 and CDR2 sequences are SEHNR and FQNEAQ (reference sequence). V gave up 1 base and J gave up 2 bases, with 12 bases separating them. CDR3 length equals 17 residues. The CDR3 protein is CASSLDRESPGANVLTF. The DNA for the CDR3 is TGTGCCAGCAGCTTAGACAGGGAATCCCCTGGGGCCAACGTCCTGACTTTC.

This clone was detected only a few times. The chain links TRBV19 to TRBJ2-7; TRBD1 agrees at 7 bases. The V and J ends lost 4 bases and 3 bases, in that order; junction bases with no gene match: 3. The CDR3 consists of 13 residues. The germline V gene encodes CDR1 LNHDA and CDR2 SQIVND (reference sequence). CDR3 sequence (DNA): TGTGCCAGTAGTAGCAGACAGGGCTACGAGCAGTACTTC. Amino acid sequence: CASSSRQGYEQYF.

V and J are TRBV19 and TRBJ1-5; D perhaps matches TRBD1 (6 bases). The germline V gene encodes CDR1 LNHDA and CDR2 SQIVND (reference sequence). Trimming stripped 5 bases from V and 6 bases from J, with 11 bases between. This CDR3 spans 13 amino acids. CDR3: CASSVGHLQPQHF. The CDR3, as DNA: TGTGCCAGTAGTGTGGGACACCTTCAGCCCCAGCATTTT.

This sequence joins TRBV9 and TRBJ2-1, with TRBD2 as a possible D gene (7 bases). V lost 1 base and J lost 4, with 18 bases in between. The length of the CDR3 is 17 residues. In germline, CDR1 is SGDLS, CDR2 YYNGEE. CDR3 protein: CASSVKGGVAPYNEQFF. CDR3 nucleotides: TGTGCCAGCAGCGTAAAAGGGGGGGTAGCTCCTTACAATGAGCAGTTCTTC.

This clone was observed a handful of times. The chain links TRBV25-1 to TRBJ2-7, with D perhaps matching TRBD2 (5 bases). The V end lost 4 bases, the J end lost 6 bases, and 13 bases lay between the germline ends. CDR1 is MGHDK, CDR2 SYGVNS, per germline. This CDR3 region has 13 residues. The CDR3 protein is CASSVAGRGEQYF. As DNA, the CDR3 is TGTGCCAGCAGTGTTGCCGGTCGGGGCGAGCAGTACTTC.

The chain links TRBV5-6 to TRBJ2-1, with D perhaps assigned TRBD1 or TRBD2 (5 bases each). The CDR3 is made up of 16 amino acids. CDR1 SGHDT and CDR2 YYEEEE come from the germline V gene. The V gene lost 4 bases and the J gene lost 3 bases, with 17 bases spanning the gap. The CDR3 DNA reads TGTGCCAGCAGCCGAGGGTCCCAAGGGGTCTACAATGAGCAGTTCTTC. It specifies CASSRGSQGVYNEQFF.

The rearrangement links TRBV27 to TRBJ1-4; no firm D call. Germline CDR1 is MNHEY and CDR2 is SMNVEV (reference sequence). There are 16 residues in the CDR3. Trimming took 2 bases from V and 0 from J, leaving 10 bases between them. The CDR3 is CASSLRAAATNEKLFF. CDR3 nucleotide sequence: TGTGCCAGCAGTTTAAGGGCAGCTGCAACTAATGAAAAACTGTTTTTT.

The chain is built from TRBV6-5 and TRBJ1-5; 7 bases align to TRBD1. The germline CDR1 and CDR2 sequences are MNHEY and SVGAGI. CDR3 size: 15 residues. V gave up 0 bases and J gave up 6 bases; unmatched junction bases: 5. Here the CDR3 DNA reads TGTGCCAGCAGTTACTCACAGGGGAGGAGTCAGCCCCAGCATTTT. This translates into CASSYSQGRSQPQHF.

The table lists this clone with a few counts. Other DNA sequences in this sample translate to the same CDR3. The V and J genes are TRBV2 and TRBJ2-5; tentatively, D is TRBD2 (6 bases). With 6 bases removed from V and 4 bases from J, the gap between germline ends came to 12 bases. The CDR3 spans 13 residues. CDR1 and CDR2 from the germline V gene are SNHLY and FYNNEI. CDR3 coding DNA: TGTGCCAGCAGCGGAGGGCCGAGAGAGACCCAGTACTTC. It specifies CASSGGPRETQYF.

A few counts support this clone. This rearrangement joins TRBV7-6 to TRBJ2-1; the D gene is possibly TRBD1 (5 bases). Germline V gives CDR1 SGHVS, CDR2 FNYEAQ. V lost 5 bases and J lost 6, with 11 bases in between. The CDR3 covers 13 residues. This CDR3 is CASSQGVSNEQFF. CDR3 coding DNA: TGTGCCAGCAGCCAGGGCGTCAGCAATGAGCAGTTCTTC.

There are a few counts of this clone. CDR3 coding DNA: TGTGCCAGCTCACCACGGGACAGGGGTGTCACCGGGGAGCTGTTTTTT. Translation gives CASSPRDRGVTGELFF. The chain couples TRBV18 to TRBJ2-2, with 10 positions matching TRBD1. The CDR3 has 16 residues. Trimming removed 1 base from V and 4 bases from J; junction bases left unmatched: 3. Germline V gives CDR1 KGHSH, CDR2 LQKENI. The whole variable domain, filled in from reference TRBV18 and TRBJ2-2, reads NAGVMQNPRHLVRRRGQEARLRCSPMKGHSHVYWYRQLPEEGLKFMVYLQKENIIDESGMPKERFSAEFPKEGPSILRIQQVVRGDSAAYFCASSPRDRGVTGELFFGEGSRLTVL.

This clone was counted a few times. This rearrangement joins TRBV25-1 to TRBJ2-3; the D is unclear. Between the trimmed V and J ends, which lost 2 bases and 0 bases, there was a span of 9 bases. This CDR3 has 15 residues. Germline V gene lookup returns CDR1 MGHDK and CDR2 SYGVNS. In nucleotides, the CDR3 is TGTGCCAGCAGTGAACCCGGTTCTAGCACAGATACGCAGTATTTT. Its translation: CASSEPGSSTDTQYF.

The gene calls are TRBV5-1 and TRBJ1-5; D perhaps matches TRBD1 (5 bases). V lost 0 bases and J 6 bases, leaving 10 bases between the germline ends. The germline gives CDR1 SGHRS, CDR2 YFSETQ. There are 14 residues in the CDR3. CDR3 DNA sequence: TGCGCCAGCAGCTTGGTTCAGGGCGGTCAGCCCCAGCATTTT. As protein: CASSLVQGGQPQHF.

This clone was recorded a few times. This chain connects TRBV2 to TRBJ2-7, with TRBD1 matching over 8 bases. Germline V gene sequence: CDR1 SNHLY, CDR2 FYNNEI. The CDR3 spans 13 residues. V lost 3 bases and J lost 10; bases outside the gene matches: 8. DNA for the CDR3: TGTGCCAGCAGTGATTGGACAGGGACGCAACAGTACTTC. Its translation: CASSDWTGTQQYF.

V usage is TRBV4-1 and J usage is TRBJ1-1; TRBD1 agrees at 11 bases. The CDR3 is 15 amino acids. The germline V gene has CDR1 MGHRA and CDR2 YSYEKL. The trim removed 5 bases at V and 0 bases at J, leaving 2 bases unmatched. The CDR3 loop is CASSSGQGVNTEAFF. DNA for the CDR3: TGCGCCAGCAGCTCGGGACAGGGGGTGAACACTGAAGCTTTCTTT.